The 32 T cell receptor beta chains below were found in one sample sequenced in a study of early T cells in non-severe SARS-CoV-2 infection. TCRdb itself ran the 5' RACE reads through MiXCR, one entry per CDR3 protein. The sample contains around 88,000 distinct CDR3 sequences, roughly an eighth of which appear only once. The material sequenced was whole blood. The receptors derive from an adult who was a healthcare worker with PCR-confirmed SARS-CoV-2 infection or an uninfected control (not recorded which).

This clonotype has at least ten counts. The V and J genes are TRBV12-3 or TRBV12-4 and TRBJ2-3, with D uncertain. V lost 7 bases and J 4 bases, leaving 0 bases between the germline ends. The CDR3 extends over 9 amino acids. The CDR3, as DNA: TGTGCCAGCACAGATACGCAGTATTTT. Translated, it gives CASTDTQYF.

The J gene is TRBJ1-2, the V gene TRBV28, with TRBD1 matching 8 bases. Trimming removed 5 bases from V and 8 bases from J; junction bases left unmatched: 16. CDR1 is MDHEN, CDR2 SYDVKM, per germline. The CDR3 length is 16 residues. The CDR3 protein is CASSLTWGTGHEGYTF. The DNA for the CDR3 is TGTGCCAGCAGTCTAACTTGGGGGACAGGTCACGAGGGCTACACCTTC.

CDR3 DNA: TGTGCCAGCAGCCCTGGGACAGGGTCCTACCTTCGTCCCGGGGAGCTGTTTTTT. This sequence encodes CASSPGTGSYLRPGELFF. The rearrangement links TRBV11-2 to TRBJ2-2, with 9 bases matching TRBD1. Germline V gene data show CDR1 as SGHAT and CDR2 as FQNNGV. The CDR3 sequence is 18 residues long. The V gene end was trimmed by 5 bases and the J gene end by 6 bases; junction bases not matched to a gene: 16. Full variable domain (missing parts from reference TRBV11-2 and TRBJ2-2): EAGVAQSPRYKIIEKRQSVAFWCNPISGHATLYWYQQILGQGPKLLIQFQNNGVVDDSQLPKDRFSAERLKGVDSTLKIQPAKLEDSAVYLCASSPGTGSYLRPGELFFGEGSRLTVL.

This sequence joins TRBV27 and TRBJ2-3; TRBD1 matches at 7 bases. Germline V gene lookup returns CDR1 MNHEY and CDR2 SMNVEV (reference sequence). J was trimmed by 3 bases and V by 2 bases; bases with no gene match: 5. The CDR3 is 15 amino acids. The CDR3 region is CASSLRGRGTDTQYF. For the CDR3, the DNA is TGTGCCAGCAGTTTAAGGGGGCGTGGTACAGATACGCAGTATTTT.

Ten or more counts support this clonotype. The chain joins TRBV20-1 to TRBJ2-3; 8 bases align to TRBD1. This CDR3 region has 14 residues. The germline CDR1 and CDR2 sequences are DFQATT and SNEGSKA (reference sequence). Unmatched junction bases numbered 4, after V lost 2 bases and J lost 3 bases. CDR3 loop: CSARPWTGTDTQYF. CDR3 sequence (DNA): TGCAGTGCTAGACCTTGGACAGGGACAGATACGCAGTATTTT.

This CDR3 reads CSARAGAANTEAFF. CDR3 sequence (DNA): TGCAGTGCTAGAGCCGGGGCAGCTAACACTGAAGCTTTCTTT. This chain links TRBV20-1 with TRBJ1-1, with D perhaps TRBD1 (5 bases). The V gene's germline CDR1 is DFQATT and CDR2 SNEGSKA (reference sequence). The CDR3 totals 14 residues. V was clipped by 1 base and J by 2 bases, with 11 bases between them.

The gene calls are TRBV9 and TRBJ2-3; 7 nucleotides agree with TRBD1. The CDR3 loop spans 16 amino acids. The V gene's germline CDR1 is SGDLS and CDR2 YYNGEE. Germline trimming cut 3 bases from V and 5 bases from J; bases unmatched to any gene: 12. CDR3 DNA sequence: TGTGCCAGCAGCGGTACCGGGACAGCGCGGCGAGATACGCAGTATTTT. It translates to CASSGTGTARRDTQYF.

This clonotype was seen a few times. The J gene is TRBJ2-3, the V gene TRBV3-1; 9 nucleotides agree with TRBD2. This CDR3 is built from 15 residues. CDR1 and CDR2 (germline): LGHDT, YNNKEL (reference sequence). Trimming removed 6 bases from V and 2 bases from J; junction bases left unmatched: 6. CDR3 region: CASSISGSLTDTQYF. Written as DNA, the CDR3 is TGTGCCAGCAGTATTAGCGGGAGTCTCACAGATACGCAGTATTTT.

This clonotype was counted between two and nine times. The CDR3 is CASSGTLGLNTEAFF. As DNA, the CDR3 is TGCGCCAGCAGCGGTACGTTGGGGCTGAACACTGAAGCTTTCTTT. The genes are TRBV5-1 and TRBJ1-1; D is perhaps TRBD1 (5 bases). CDR3 size: 15 residues. From germline, CDR1 is SGHRS and CDR2 YFSETQ. V lost 4 bases to trimming and J lost 0 bases, with 13 bases between them.

This clonotype was detected ten times or more. The J gene is TRBJ2-2, the V gene TRBV18; D unresolved. Looked up from germline, CDR1 is KGHSH and CDR2 is LQKENI. The CDR3 totals 12 residues. Trimming stripped 3 bases from V and 6 bases from J, with 5 bases between. In DNA, the CDR3 is TGTGCCAGCTCACCTGGGGCCGGGGAGCTGTTTTTT. Translating gives CASSPGAGELFF.

This clonotype was observed a handful of times. This CDR3 is CASSRGTNTEAFF. The CDR3 bases are TGTGCCAGCAGCAGGGGAACGAACACTGAAGCTTTCTTT. V is TRBV25-1 and J is TRBJ1-1; D is perhaps TRBD1 (6 bases). Looked up from germline, CDR1 is MGHDK and CDR2 is SYGVNS. Trimming left V 6 bases short and J 1 base short, with 9 bases between. The length of the CDR3 is 13 residues.

This clonotype was counted between two and nine times. The chain employs TRBV29-1 and TRBJ1-5; 9 positions agree with TRBD1. Trimming at V came to 6 bases and at J to 2 bases, leaving 8 bases not matched to a gene. Germline lookup yields CDR1 SQVTM and CDR2 ANQGSEA. This CDR3 is 15 amino acids long. CDR3 sequence (DNA): TGCAGCGTGATCATACAGGGGGCCGGCAATCAGCCCCAGCATTTT. It specifies CSVIIQGAGNQPQHF.

The sample holds a few counts of this clonotype. As DNA, the CDR3 is TGTGCCAGCAGCCCCGGAGGGGGAAAGGAAGCTGAAGCTTTCTTT. Translating gives CASSPGGGKEAEAFF. V and J are TRBV7-9 and TRBJ1-1; possible D gene TRBD1, 6 bases. Germline V gene lookup returns CDR1 SEHNR and CDR2 FQNEAQ (reference sequence). V was shortened by 5 bases and J by 6 bases, with 19 bases between the two germline ends. This CDR3 region has 15 residues.

The rearrangement uses TRBV3-1 and TRBJ2-4; D gene uncertain. The CDR3 contains 17 residues. Germline CDR1 is LGHDT and CDR2 is YNNKEL (reference sequence). V lost 3 bases and J lost 1, with 16 bases in between. CDR3 nucleotides: TGTGCCAGCAGCCATACCTACCCGTTCGGTGCCAAAAACATTCAGTACTTC. It encodes CASSHTYPFGAKNIQYF.

This clonotype was counted only a few times. As the CDR3 is not closed by the conserved phenylalanine or tryptophan, this likely results from a read error. The genes are TRBV5-4 and TRBJ2-7; D is unclear. Trimming cost V 1 base and J 6 bases, with 29 bases left between them. The germline V gene encodes CDR1 SGHNT and CDR2 YYREEE (reference sequence). The CDR3 has 19 residues. The CDR3 protein is CASSLTLLAPPQNRCEQYS. For the CDR3, the DNA is TGTGCCAGCAGCTTGACTCTTTTGGCACCACCCCAAAATCGATGCGAGCAGTACTCC.

This chain uses TRBV19 with TRBJ1-2; weak D call: TRBD1 (5 bases). Trimming removed 1 base from V and 6 bases from J, with 12 bases in between. Germline loops: CDR1 LNHDA, CDR2 SQIVND (reference sequence). The CDR3 runs 14 residues. CDR3: CASSIGNRPDGYTF. The CDR3 region has the DNA TGTGCCAGTAGTATAGGTAACAGGCCTGATGGCTACACCTTC.

The V gene is TRBV28, the J gene TRBJ2-1; 8 bases align to TRBD1. The CDR3 has 15 residues. Germline V CDR1 and CDR2: MDHEN, SYDVKM. Trimming removed 3 bases from V and 3 bases from J; junction bases left unmatched: 4. The CDR3 loop reads CASSFGTGFYNEQFF. CDR3 in DNA: TGTGCCAGCAGTTTTGGGACAGGATTCTACAATGAGCAGTTCTTC.

The V gene is TRBV20-1, the J gene TRBJ2-1; D unresolved. CDR1 and CDR2 (germline): DFQATT, SNEGSKA (reference sequence). This CDR3 spans 9 amino acids. The V and J ends lost 3 bases and 12 bases respectively, with 6 bases between them. CDR3: CSASSSQFF. CDR3 bases: TGCAGTGCTAGTAGTTCGCAGTTCTTC.

This clonotype showed up many times. The chain joins TRBV12-3 or TRBV12-4 to TRBJ2-5, with 7 bases that match TRBD2. Unmatched junction bases numbered 5, after V lost 7 bases and J lost 3 bases. This CDR3 is built from 13 residues. The CDR3 DNA follows: TGTGCCAGCAACTTGGGAGGGGAAGAGACCCAGTACTTC. Its translation is CASNLGGEETQYF.

This clonotype was seen a single time. The rearrangement links TRBV11-2 to TRBJ2-1; 10 nucleotides agree with TRBD2. V shed 3 bases, J shed 6 bases, and the junction held 17 bases outside the gene matches. The CDR3 spans 19 residues. The germline V gene has CDR1 SGHAT and CDR2 FQNNGV. Here the CDR3 reads CASSFSAPFTSGTVNEQFF. As DNA, the CDR3 is TGTGCCAGCAGCTTCTCGGCCCCCTTTACTAGCGGGACGGTCAATGAGCAGTTCTTC.

CDR3 region: CASSKTGTGKVELFF. The CDR3 nucleotides read TGTGCCAGCAGCAAAACCGGGACAGGGAAGGTGGAACTGTTTTTT. V gene TRBV7-6 combines with J gene TRBJ1-4; the match to TRBD1 covers 9 bases. The CDR3 length is 15 residues. Germline CDR1 reads SGHVS; CDR2 reads FNYEAQ. The V segment lost 5 bases and the J segment 12 bases; nucleotides outside the gene matches: 13. Based on the CDR3 plus reference TRBV7-6 and TRBJ1-4, the full variable domain is GAGVSQSPRYKVTKRGQDVALRCDPISGHVSLYWYRQALGQGPEFLTYFNYEAQQDKSGLPNDRFSAERPEGSISTLTIQRTEQRDSAMYRCASSKTGTGKVELFFGSGTQLSVL.

The V gene is TRBV3-1, the J gene TRBJ2-4, with D hard to call. CDR1 is LGHDT and CDR2 is YNNKEL in the germline V gene (reference sequence). The CDR3 covers 14 residues. The germline V and J ends were trimmed by 7 bases and 0 bases, with 10 bases remaining between them. DNA for the CDR3: TGTGCCAGCACCGATTTGTCAGCCAAAAACATTCAGTACTTC. It specifies CASTDLSAKNIQYF.

This chain joins TRBV20-1 and TRBJ2-7; a possible D gene is TRBD1 (6 bases). CDR1 and CDR2 (germline): DFQATT, SNEGSKA (reference sequence). Trimming shortened V by 2 bases and J by 2 bases, and 16 bases separated the two germline ends. The CDR3 has 15 amino acids. This chain's CDR3 is CSARIRAGAPYEQYF. DNA of the CDR3: TGCAGTGCTAGAATAAGGGCAGGGGCCCCCTACGAGCAGTACTTC.

This clonotype has more than one count but fewer than ten. The rearrangement joins TRBV29-1 to TRBJ2-7; possibly TRBD1 for D (5 bases). CDR3 size: 10 residues. CDR1 is SQVTM, CDR2 ANQGSEA, per germline. The V and J ends lost 7 bases and 3 bases respectively, with 7 bases between them. The DNA for the CDR3 is TGCAGCGCCAGGGACTACGAGCAGTACTTC. This codes for CSARDYEQYF.

A few counts support this clonotype. The rearrangement uses TRBV28 and TRBJ2-3, with 7 bases that match TRBD2. Germline loops: CDR1 MDHEN, CDR2 SYDVKM. The junction had 6 bases not matched to a gene; V was cut back by 5 bases and J by 4 bases. The CDR3 has 14 residues. As DNA, the CDR3 is TGTGCCAGCAGTCCGGGGGGTAGGGCAGATACGCAGTATTTT. Encoded protein: CASSPGGRADTQYF. The full variable domain, completed using reference TRBV28 and TRBJ2-3, is DVKVTQSSRYLVKRTGEKVFLECVQDMDHENMFWYRQDPGLGLRLIYFSYDVKMKEKGDIPEGYSVSREKKERFSLILESASTNQTSMYLCASSPGGRADTQYFGPGTRLTVL.

This chain uses TRBV20-1 with TRBJ1-5; D gene uncertain. The CDR3 covers 14 residues. Germline V gene sequence: CDR1 DFQATT, CDR2 SNEGSKA (reference sequence). V lost 0 bases and J lost 6, with 12 bases in between. This CDR3 reads CSARDREVRQPQHF. The DNA of the CDR3 is TGCAGTGCTAGAGATCGCGAAGTCCGTCAGCCCCAGCATTTT.

Comment on this clonotype: The junction differs from germline at one of its ends, possibly a read error. This chain uses TRBV12-3 or TRBV12-4 with TRBJ2-1, with 11 bases fitting TRBD2. The CDR3 spans 14 residues. CDR3 region: CTSSQLAGAAEQFF. CDR3 DNA sequence: TGTACCAGCAGCCAACTAGCGGGAGCAGCTGAGCAGTTCTTC.

This clonotype was seen a handful of times. The V and J genes are TRBV7-3 and TRBJ2-5; 11 bases are a match to TRBD2. Germline trimming cut 5 bases from V and 4 bases from J; bases unmatched to any gene: 9. Germline CDR1 reads SGHTA; CDR2 reads FQGTGA. There are 16 residues in the CDR3. DNA for the CDR3: TGTGCCAGCAGCCTAGGGGGTCTAGCGGGAGGAGAGACCCAGTACTTC. Protein: CASSLGGLAGGETQYF.

In this sample, this clonotype turned up a few times. The CDR3 protein is CASSDSSGAFVAFF. CDR3 nucleotides: TGTGCCAGCAGTGACTCGTCGGGAGCATTTGTGGCTTTCTTT. The chain carries TRBV6-4 and TRBJ1-1; D is undetermined. This CDR3 region has 14 residues. CDR1 and CDR2 (germline): MRHNA, SNTAGT. The V end lost 0 bases, the J end lost 11 bases, and 16 bases lay between the germline ends.

There are many counts of this clonotype. This chain uses TRBV24-1 with TRBJ2-1, with D unresolved. The V gene lost 5 bases and the J gene lost 2 bases, with 3 bases spanning the gap. CDR3 length equals 12 residues. CDR1 is KGHDR, CDR2 SFDVKD, per germline. Here the CDR3 reads CATSGPYNEQFF. CDR3 nucleotides: TGTGCCACCAGTGGTCCCTACAATGAGCAGTTCTTC.

This clonotype occurred a few times. This sequence joins TRBV5-1 and TRBJ1-6, with D unclear. Germline V gives CDR1 SGHRS, CDR2 YFSETQ. The CDR3 length is 13 residues. Deletions cut 5 bases from V and 5 bases from J, with 8 bases between. CDR3: CASSPGNNSPLHF. The DNA for the CDR3 is TGCGCCAGCAGTCCGGGGAATAATTCACCCCTCCACTTT. The full variable domain, completed using reference TRBV5-1 and TRBJ1-6, is KAGVTQTPRYLIKTRGQQVTLSCSPISGHRSVSWYQQTPGQGLQFLFEYFSETQRNKGNFPGRFSGRQFSNSRSEMNVSTLELGDSALYLCASSPGNNSPLHFGNGTRLTVT.

In this sample, this clonotype turned up a few times. Written as DNA, the CDR3 is TGTGCCAGCTCACCCGCCAGAGATTTTGGAAACACCATATATTTT. This encodes CASSPARDFGNTIYF. The V and J genes are TRBV18 and TRBJ1-3; no clear D gene. The CDR3 is made up of 15 amino acids. V was pared by 3 bases and J by 3 bases, with 12 bases between. In germline, CDR1 is KGHSH, CDR2 LQKENI. The whole variable domain, filled in from reference TRBV18 and TRBJ1-3, reads NAGVMQNPRHLVRRRGQEARLRCSPMKGHSHVYWYRQLPEEGLKFMVYLQKENIIDESGMPKERFSAEFPKEGPSILRIQQVVRGDSAAYFCASSPARDFGNTIYFGEGSWLTVV.